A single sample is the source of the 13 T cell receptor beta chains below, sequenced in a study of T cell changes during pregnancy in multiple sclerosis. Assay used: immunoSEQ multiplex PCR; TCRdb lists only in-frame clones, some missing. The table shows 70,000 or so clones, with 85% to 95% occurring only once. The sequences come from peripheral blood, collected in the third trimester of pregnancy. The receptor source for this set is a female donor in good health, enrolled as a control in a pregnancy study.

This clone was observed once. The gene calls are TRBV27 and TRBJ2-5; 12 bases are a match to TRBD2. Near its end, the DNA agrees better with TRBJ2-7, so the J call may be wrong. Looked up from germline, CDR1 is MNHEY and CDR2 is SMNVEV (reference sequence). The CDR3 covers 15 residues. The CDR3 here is CANSRTSGTSYEQYF. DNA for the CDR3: TGTGCCAACTCACGGACTAGCGGGACCTCCTACGAGCAGTACTTC.

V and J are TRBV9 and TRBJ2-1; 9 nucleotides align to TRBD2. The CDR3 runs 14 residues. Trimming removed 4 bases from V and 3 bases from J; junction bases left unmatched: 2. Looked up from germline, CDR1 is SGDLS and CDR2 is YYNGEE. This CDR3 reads CASSSSGIYNEQFF. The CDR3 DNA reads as TGTGCCAGCAGCTCTAGCGGGATCTACAATGAGCAGTTCTTC.

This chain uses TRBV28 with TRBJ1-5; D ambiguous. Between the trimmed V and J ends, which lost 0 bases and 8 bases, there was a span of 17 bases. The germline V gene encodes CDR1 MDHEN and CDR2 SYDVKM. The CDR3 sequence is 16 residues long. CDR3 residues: CASSLWEGPVLKPQHF. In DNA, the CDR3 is TGTGCCAGCAGTTTATGGGAGGGCCCCGTCCTTAAGCCCCAGCATTTT.

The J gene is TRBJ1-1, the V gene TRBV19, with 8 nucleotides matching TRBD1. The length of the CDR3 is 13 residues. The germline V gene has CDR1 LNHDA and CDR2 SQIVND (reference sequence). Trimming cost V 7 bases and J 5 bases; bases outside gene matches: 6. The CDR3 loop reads CASKDRVGTEAFF. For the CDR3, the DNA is TGTGCCAGTAAGGACAGGGTTGGAACTGAAGCTTTCTTT.

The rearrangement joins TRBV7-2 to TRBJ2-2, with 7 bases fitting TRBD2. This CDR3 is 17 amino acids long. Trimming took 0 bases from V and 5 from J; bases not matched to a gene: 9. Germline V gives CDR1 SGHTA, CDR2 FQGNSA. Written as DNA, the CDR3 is TGTGCCAGCAGCTTAGCGGGAGGGTTCATCCTAACCGGGGAGCTGTTTTTT. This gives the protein CASSLAGGFILTGELFF.

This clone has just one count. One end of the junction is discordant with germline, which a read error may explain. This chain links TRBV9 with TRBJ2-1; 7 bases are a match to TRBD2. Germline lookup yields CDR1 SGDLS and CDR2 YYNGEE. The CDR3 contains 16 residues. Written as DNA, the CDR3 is TGTGCCAGTAGCGAAAAGTGGCGGGAGCCCCGGAATGAGCAGTTCTTC. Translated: CASSEKWREPRNEQFF.

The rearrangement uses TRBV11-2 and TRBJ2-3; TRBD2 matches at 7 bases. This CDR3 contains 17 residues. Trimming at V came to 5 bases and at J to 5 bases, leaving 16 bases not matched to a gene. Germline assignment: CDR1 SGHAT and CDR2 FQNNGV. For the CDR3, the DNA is TGTGCCAGCAGCCCCGACGGGGGGTTTAGGGGAGTAGATACGCAGTATTTT. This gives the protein CASSPDGGFRGVDTQYF.

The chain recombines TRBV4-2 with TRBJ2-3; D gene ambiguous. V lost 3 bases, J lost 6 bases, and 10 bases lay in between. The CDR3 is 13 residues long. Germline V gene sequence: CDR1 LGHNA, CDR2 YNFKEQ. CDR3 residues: CASSHTNGDTQYF. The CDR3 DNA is TGTGCCAGCAGCCACACTAACGGGGATACGCAGTATTTT.

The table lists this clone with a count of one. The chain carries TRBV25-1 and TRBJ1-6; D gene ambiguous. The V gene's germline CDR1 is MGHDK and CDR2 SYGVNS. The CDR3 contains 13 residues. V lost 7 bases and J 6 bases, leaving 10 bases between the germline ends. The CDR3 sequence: CASKRVGNSPLHF. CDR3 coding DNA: TGTGCCAGCAAGAGGGTCGGTAATTCACCCCTCCACTTT. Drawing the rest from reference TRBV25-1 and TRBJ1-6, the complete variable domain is EADIYQTPRYLVIGTGKKITLECSQTMGHDKMYWYQQDPGMELHLIHYSYGVNSTEKGDLSSESTVSRIRTEHFPLTLESARPSHTSQYLCASKRVGNSPLHFGNGTRLTVT.

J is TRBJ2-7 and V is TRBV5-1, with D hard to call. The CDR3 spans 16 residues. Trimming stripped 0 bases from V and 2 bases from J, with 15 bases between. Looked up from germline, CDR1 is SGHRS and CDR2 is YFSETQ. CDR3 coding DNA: TGCGCCAGCAGCTTGGCCGTCGGCCTAGGCACCTACGAGCAGTACTTC. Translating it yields CASSLAVGLGTYEQYF.

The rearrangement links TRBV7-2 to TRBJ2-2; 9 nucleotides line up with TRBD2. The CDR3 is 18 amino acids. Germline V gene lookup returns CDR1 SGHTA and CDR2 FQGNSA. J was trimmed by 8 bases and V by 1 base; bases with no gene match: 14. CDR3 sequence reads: CASSLEVYSGGKRGELFF. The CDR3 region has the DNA TGTGCCAGCAGCTTAGAGGTTTATAGCGGGGGAAAACGGGGGGAGCTGTTTTTT.

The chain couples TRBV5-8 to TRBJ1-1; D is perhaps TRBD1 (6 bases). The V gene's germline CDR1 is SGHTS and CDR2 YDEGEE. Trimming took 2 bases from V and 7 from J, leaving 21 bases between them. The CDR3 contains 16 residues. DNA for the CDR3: TGTGCCAGCAGCTTCATGGGTGGGGACACCGGTATTGAAGCTTTCTTT. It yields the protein CASSFMGGDTGIEAFF.

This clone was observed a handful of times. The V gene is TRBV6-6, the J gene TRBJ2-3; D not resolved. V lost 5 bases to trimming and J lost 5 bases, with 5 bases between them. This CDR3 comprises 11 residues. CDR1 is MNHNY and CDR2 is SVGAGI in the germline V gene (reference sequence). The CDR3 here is CASSHRDTQYF. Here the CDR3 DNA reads TGTGCCAGCAGTCACAGAGATACGCAGTATTTT.